A single sample is the source of the 27 T cell receptor beta chains below, sequenced in a study of blood T cell repertoires in COVID-19. Libraries were prepared by immunoSEQ multiplex PCR; TCRdb keeps only in-frame clonotypes and omits some of them. The table includes a few hundred thousand clones, 75% to 90% detected once. Sequencing was carried out using PBMCs or T cells enriched from blood (not recorded which). These receptors were collected from a woman aged 60-75 years who had recovered from COVID-19.

V gene TRBV4-2 combines with J gene TRBJ2-1, with D tentatively TRBD2 (6 bases). Per germline, CDR1 LGHNA and CDR2 YNFKEQ. V lost 1 base and J lost 0, with 13 bases in between. The CDR3 length is 17 residues. CDR3 sequence reads: CASSQGGATSSYNEQFF. In nucleotides, the CDR3 is TGTGCCAGCAGCCAAGGCGGGGCGACTAGCTCCTACAATGAGCAGTTCTTC.

Remarks on this clone: Germline is not matched at one junction end, which may reflect a read error. V gene TRBV7-9 combines with J gene TRBJ2-2; perhaps TRBD1 as D (6 bases). The germline gives CDR1 SEHNR, CDR2 FQNEAQ (reference sequence). This CDR3 is built from 13 residues. The CDR3 DNA reads as TGCTCGGACAGCACAGCGAACACCGGGGAGCTGTTTTTT. Amino acid sequence: CSDSTANTGELFF.

A word on this clone: Other DNA sequences within the sample encode an identical CDR3. The chain links TRBV20-1 to TRBJ1-2, with D perhaps matching TRBD1 (6 bases). Germline-derived CDR1 and CDR2 are DFQATT and SNEGSKA (reference sequence). The germline V and J ends were trimmed by 6 bases and 4 bases, with 9 bases remaining between them. The CDR3 contains 11 residues. The CDR3 DNA follows: TGCAGTGCGGACAGAACCTATGGCTACACCTTC. Protein: CSADRTYGYTF.

This sequence joins TRBV6-5 and TRBJ2-2, with D maybe TRBD1 (5 bases). From germline, CDR1 is MNHEY and CDR2 SVGAGI. V lost 11 bases and J lost 4, with 11 bases in between. This CDR3 region has 12 residues. This CDR3 reads CASGHPTGELFF. In nucleotides, the CDR3 is TGTGCCTCCGGACACCCCACCGGGGAGCTGTTTTTT.

The gene calls are TRBV24-1 and TRBJ1-3, with 8 bases fitting TRBD1. V lost 5 bases, J lost 4 bases, and 6 bases stayed unmatched. Germline CDR1 is KGHDR and CDR2 is SFDVKD. CDR3 length: 15 amino acids. CDR3 sequence (DNA): TGTGCCACCAGTGCCTCAGGGGGCAGAGGAAACACCATATATTTT. Its translation: CATSASGGRGNTIYF.

The CDR3 loop is CAWRPRGPLNYGYTF. In DNA form, the CDR3 reads TGTGCCTGGAGGCCCAGGGGGCCGCTAAACTATGGCTACACCTTC. V is TRBV30 and J is TRBJ1-2; 8 nucleotides match TRBD1. Germline values: CDR1 GTSNPN, CDR2 SVGIG (reference sequence). V dropped 3 bases and J dropped 2; count of bases not matched to a gene: 8. The CDR3 runs 15 residues.

This clone was seen only a few times. V gene TRBV10-2 combines with J gene TRBJ1-3; maybe TRBD1 (6 bases). The V and J ends lost 0 bases and 4 bases respectively, with 13 bases between them. This CDR3 contains 16 residues. Germline values: CDR1 WSHSY, CDR2 SAAADI. The CDR3 loop is CASSESGRGSGNTIYF. The CDR3 region has the DNA TGCGCCAGCAGTGAGTCCGGCAGGGGATCCGGAAACACCATATATTTT.

The gene calls are TRBV5-1 and TRBJ2-5, with 15 positions matching TRBD2. V shed 0 bases, J shed 2 bases, and the junction held 5 bases outside the gene matches. CDR3 length: 18 amino acids. Looked up from germline, CDR1 is SGHRS and CDR2 is YFSETQ. CDR3 DNA: TGCGCCAGCAGCTTGGCCTGGACTAGCGGGGGGGCTCAAGAGACCCAGTACTTC. This codes for CASSLAWTSGGAQETQYF.

V gene TRBV9 combines with J gene TRBJ2-7; TRBD1 is a possible D gene (7 bases). CDR1 is SGDLS, CDR2 YYNGEE, per germline. Between the trimmed V and J ends, which lost 4 bases and 2 bases, there was a span of 16 bases. The CDR3 is 15 amino acids. CDR3 region: CASSPRTGLTYEQYF. For the CDR3, the DNA is TGTGCCAGCAGCCCCCGGACAGGACTAACCTACGAGCAGTACTTC.

J is TRBJ1-5 and V is TRBV9, with a tentative D call TRBD1 (6 bases). Germline V gene data show CDR1 as SGDLS and CDR2 as YYNGEE. CDR3 length: 15 residues. V was shortened by 2 bases and J by 5 bases, with 14 bases between the two germline ends. CDR3 in amino acids: CASSVQGHPDQPQHF. The DNA of the CDR3 is TGTGCCAGCAGCGTCCAGGGACATCCCGATCAGCCCCAGCATTTT.

The genes are TRBV27 and TRBJ2-7; D unclear. The CDR3 is 13 amino acids. The V end lost 3 bases, the J end lost 2 bases, and 8 bases lay between the germline ends. Per the germline V gene, CDR1 is MNHEY and CDR2 is SMNVEV (reference sequence). In DNA, the CDR3 is TGTGCCAGCAGTTTCGCAGGAACCTACGAGCAGTACGTC. Protein product: CASSFAGTYEQYV.

The rearrangement uses TRBV6-1 and TRBJ1-1; 8 bases agree with TRBD1. Germline V gene sequence: CDR1 MNHNS, CDR2 SASEGT. The CDR3 runs 18 residues. Trimming cost V 0 bases and J 0 bases; bases outside gene matches: 9. CDR3 sequence: CASSEAFRQGNMNTEAFF. CDR3 nucleotide sequence: TGTGCCAGCAGTGAAGCGTTCCGACAGGGGAATATGAACACTGAAGCTTTCTTT.

The rearrangement joins TRBV5-6 to TRBJ1-5, with D possibly TRBD1 on 6 matching bases. Germline V gene sequence: CDR1 SGHDT, CDR2 YYEEEE. Trimming removed 4 bases from V and 5 bases from J, with 10 bases in between. The CDR3 is made up of 13 amino acids. The CDR3 loop reads CASSVAGDQPQHF. CDR3 DNA: TGTGCCAGCAGCGTGGCAGGGGATCAGCCCCAGCATTTT.

V gene TRBV7-8 combines with J gene TRBJ1-4; 7 bases agree with TRBD1. The CDR3 extends over 15 amino acids. The V segment lost 3 bases and the J segment 8 bases; nucleotides outside the gene matches: 9. The germline V gene has CDR1 SGHVS and CDR2 FQNEAQ. The CDR3 DNA sequence: TGTGCCAGCAGCTTCAGGACAGGAGTGGGAGAAAAACTGTTTTTT. Amino acid sequence: CASSFRTGVGEKLFF.

The chain carries TRBV5-4 and TRBJ2-7; D gene ambiguous. V gave up 4 bases and J gave up 3 bases, with 8 bases separating them. The germline gives CDR1 SGHNT, CDR2 YYREEE (reference sequence). This CDR3 is 12 amino acids long. Here the CDR3 DNA reads TGTGCCAGCAGCATCGACAACTACGAGCAGTACTTC. It is translated as CASSIDNYEQYF.

The chain carries TRBV4-1 and TRBJ1-6, with a weak D call TRBD1 (5 bases). The CDR3 length is 15 residues. Germline V gene sequence: CDR1 MGHRA, CDR2 YSYEKL. Deletions cut 4 bases from V and 10 bases from J, with 17 bases between. This CDR3 is CASSPRAGLGSPLHF. The CDR3 DNA sequence: TGCGCCAGCAGCCCAAGGGCAGGGTTGGGGTCACCCCTCCACTTT.

This chain links TRBV5-1 with TRBJ1-5, with a possible D match to TRBD1 (5 bases). From germline, CDR1 is SGHRS and CDR2 YFSETQ. V lost 2 bases, J lost 8 bases, and 11 bases lay in between. The CDR3 sequence is 13 residues long. CDR3 region: CASSFQGYEPQHF. The CDR3 DNA reads TGCGCCAGCAGCTTCCAGGGATATGAGCCCCAGCATTTT.

J is TRBJ1-1 and V is TRBV18, with TRBD1 matching over 7 bases. Germline V gene lookup returns CDR1 KGHSH and CDR2 LQKENI. The trim removed 3 bases at V and 3 bases at J, leaving 7 bases unmatched. The CDR3 runs 15 residues. The DNA for the CDR3 is TGTGCCAGCTCACCCCAGGGGGGTCTTGACACTGAAGCTTTCTTT. Translating it yields CASSPQGGLDTEAFF.

The V call is TRBV25-1, the J call TRBJ2-7, with 11 bases fitting TRBD2. The CDR3 runs to 15 residues. Germline trimming cut 1 base from V and 3 bases from J; bases unmatched to any gene: 2. Germline V gene data show CDR1 as MGHDK and CDR2 as SYGVNS. CDR3 amino acids: CASSESLAGGYEQYF. The CDR3 coding sequence is TGTGCCAGCAGTGAATCTCTAGCGGGGGGCTACGAGCAGTACTTC.

This chain uses TRBV11-3 with TRBJ1-2; D is perhaps TRBD1 (5 bases). With 5 bases removed from V and 3 bases from J, the gap between germline ends came to 19 bases. This CDR3 has 16 amino acids. Germline V CDR1 and CDR2: SGHNT, YENEEA. In DNA form, the CDR3 reads TGTGCCAGCAGCCCCCAGGAGGGCGGGACTCACTATGGCTACACCTTC. Its protein product is CASSPQEGGTHYGYTF.

The J gene is TRBJ1-1, the V gene TRBV3-1 (or the pseudogene TRBV3-2), with D maybe TRBD1 (5 bases). Germline V gives CDR1 LGHDT, CDR2 YNNKEL (reference sequence). CDR3 length: 17 residues. Trimming took 4 bases from V and 1 from J, leaving 19 bases between them. The CDR3 DNA reads as TGTGCCAGCAGCCTCGGGGGAGACATTCACTCGAACACTGAAGCTTTCTTT. The encoded protein is CASSLGGDIHSNTEAFF.

The chain links TRBV28 to TRBJ2-4; 8 bases agree with TRBD2. This CDR3 spans 14 amino acids. The V segment lost 6 bases and the J segment 9 bases; nucleotides outside the gene matches: 10. CDR1 is MDHEN, CDR2 SYDVKM, per germline. The CDR3 loop is CASSSGTRVFIQYF. CDR3 DNA: TGTGCCAGCAGCTCCGGGACTAGGGTTTTCATTCAGTACTTC.

The V and J genes are TRBV4-2 and TRBJ2-1; 7 nucleotides align to TRBD2. The trim removed 0 bases at V and 7 bases at J, leaving 15 bases unmatched. CDR1 is LGHNA, CDR2 YNFKEQ, per germline. The CDR3 has 18 residues. CDR3 nucleotides: TGTGCCAGCAGCCAAGATCGACAGCGGGGAAGAGGTATGAATGAGCAGTTCTTC. It is translated as CASSQDRQRGRGMNEQFF.

The chain couples TRBV9 to TRBJ2-2, with D hard to call. Trimming took 0 bases from V and 7 from J, leaving 4 bases between them. The CDR3 length is 12 residues. In germline, CDR1 is SGDLS, CDR2 YYNGEE. The CDR3 DNA reads TGTGCCAGCAGCGTAGTAGTCGGGGAGCTGTTTTTT. As protein: CASSVVVGELFF. Drawing the rest from reference TRBV9 and TRBJ2-2, the complete variable domain is DSGVTQTPKHLITATGQRVTLRCSPRSGDLSVYWYQQSLDQGLQFLIQYYNGEERAKGNILERFSAQQFPDLHSELNLSSLELGDSALYFCASSVVVGELFFGEGSRLTVL.

This chain links TRBV4-1 with TRBJ1-2; the D is unclear. Germline lookup yields CDR1 MGHRA and CDR2 YSYEKL. V lost 3 bases, J lost 5 bases, and 13 bases lay in between. This CDR3 has 14 amino acids. The CDR3 loop reads CASSQCRGPYGYTF. As DNA, the CDR3 is TGCGCCAGCAGCCAGTGTAGAGGGCCTTATGGCTACACCTTC.

The chain combines TRBV12-5 with TRBJ2-4; D not resolved. The CDR3 is made up of 13 amino acids. The V end was cut by 2 bases, the J end by 8 bases, with 10 bases between. Germline V gene data show CDR1 as LGHNT and CDR2 as FRNRAP. The CDR3 loop is CASGLPQMDIQYF. DNA for the CDR3: TGTGCTAGTGGTTTGCCCCAGATGGACATTCAGTACTTC.

The chain uses TRBV2 and TRBJ2-2, with 9 bases identical to TRBD2. This CDR3 has 15 residues. Trimming cost V 5 bases and J 3 bases; bases outside gene matches: 4. The V gene's germline CDR1 is SNHLY and CDR2 FYNNEI. This CDR3 reads CASSRRTSDTGELFF. The CDR3 DNA reads as TGTGCCAGCAGTAGACGGACTAGCGACACCGGGGAGCTGTTTTTT.